This T cell receptor (beta chain) originates from a study of immune evolution from preneoplasia to lung adenocarcinoma. Overall study: HLA loss of heterozygosity: approximately 7.5% AIS, around 16% MIA, around 35% ADC, none AAH. Overall study findings and caveats: Later-stage lesions appeared to have more T cells, more diversity, less clonality. KRAS-mutant nodules had the highest T cell clonality.

Resections took place in Japan or China from the mid-2010s to the late 2010s. This clone was seen more than once but under ten times. Antigen specificity is unknown. This table comes from immunoSEQ multiplex PCR, and its TCRdb copy is limited to in-frame clones, with some not included. The sample has 20,000 or so clones; approximately 75% are singletons. The sequence came from a person aged 55 to 70 with lung adenocarcinoma. Sequencing input: FFPE invasive lung adenocarcinoma tissue.

CDR3 region: CASSYSRGVGTGELFF. In DNA form, the CDR3 reads TGTGCCAGCAGTTACTCTAGGGGGGTCGGCACCGGGGAGCTGTTTTTT. The chain is built from TRBV6-6 and TRBJ2-2, with D perhaps given as TRBD1 or TRBD2 (6 bases each). Trimming shortened V by 0 bases and J by 4 bases, and 12 bases separated the two germline ends. The germline CDR1 and CDR2 sequences are MNHNY and SVGAGI (reference sequence). The CDR3 length is 16 residues.